This is a list of T cell receptor beta chains from one sample in a study of shared clonotypes between healthy human individuals. Profiled with immunoSEQ multiplex PCR; TCRdb holds only in-frame clones, not every one. The sample shows some 1,900,000 clones, 85% to 95% of them seen only once. The sequenced sample was naive CD8+ T cells sorted from blood. Source of these receptors: a man aged 18-30 years in good health. CDR3s include the opening cysteine and the closing phenylalanine or tryptophan. The D gene is left open where the match is weak. Some rows have no size entry. The others give once, few or many, or a class for an expanded clone.

V gene: TRBV28; J gene: TRBJ2-7; D gene: TRBD1; clone size: once; CDR3 DNA: TGTGCCAGCAGTCGGACAGGCTGGTACGAGCAGTACTTC; CDR3 protein: CASSRTGWYEQYF
V gene: TRBV6-5; J gene: TRBJ1-3; D gene: .; clone size: .; CDR3 DNA: TGTGCCAGCAAACAAACAGACTCTGGAAACACCATATATTTT; CDR3 protein: CASKQTDSGNTIYF
V gene: TRBV11-2; J gene: TRBJ2-7; D gene: .; clone size: .; CDR3 DNA: TGTGCCAGCAGCTTAGATAGGGCTAGCGACTCCTACGAGCAGTACTTC; CDR3 protein: CASSLDRASDSYEQYF
V gene: TRBV29-1; J gene: TRBJ2-1; D gene: TRBD2; clone size: .; CDR3 DNA: TGCAGCGTTGAAGAAAGGAGAATGAAGCTAGCGGGTTACAATGAGCAGTTCTTC; CDR3 protein: CSVEERRMKLAGYNEQFF
V gene: TRBV5-4; J gene: TRBJ1-4; D gene: .; clone size: few; CDR3 DNA: TGTGCCAGCAGCTTGGGAGAAAAACTGTTTTTT; CDR3 protein: CASSLGEKLFF
V gene: TRBV9; J gene: TRBJ2-5; D gene: .; clone size: .; CDR3 DNA: TGTGCCAGCAGCGCAGGGGGGATAGAAGAGACCCAGTACTTC; CDR3 protein: CASSAGGIEETQYF
V gene: TRBV7-2; J gene: TRBJ1-2; D gene: TRBD1; clone size: .; CDR3 DNA: TGTGCCAGCAGCGGGACAGGGGGCGTTGGTAGGAATGGCTACACCTTC; CDR3 protein: CASSGTGGVGRNGYTF
V gene: TRBV19; J gene: TRBJ2-7; D gene: .; clone size: .; CDR3 DNA: TGTGCCAGTAGCCATAACCTATACGAGCAGTACTTC; CDR3 protein: CASSHNLYEQYF
V gene: TRBV9; J gene: TRBJ2-1; D gene: .; clone size: .; CDR3 DNA: TGTGCCAGCAGCGTACCCGGGGGTTACAATGAGCAGTTCTTC; CDR3 protein: CASSVPGGYNEQFF
V gene: TRBV9; J gene: TRBJ2-3; D gene: .; clone size: once; CDR3 DNA: TGTGCCAGCAGCGTAGAGGGGGACTTGGGGGTCACAGATACGCAGTATTTT; CDR3 protein: CASSVEGDLGVTDTQYF
V gene: TRBV2; J gene: TRBJ2-7; D gene: .; clone size: .; CDR3 DNA: TGTGCCAGCAGTAGGGACGACAGAGCTACCTACGAGCAGTACTTC; CDR3 protein: CASSRDDRATYEQYF
V gene: TRBV5-4; J gene: TRBJ2-1; D gene: .; clone size: once; CDR3 DNA: TGTGCCAGCAGCCTCCAATTTAGCCGTGAGCAGTTCTTC; CDR3 protein: CASSLQFSREQFF
V gene: TRBV19; J gene: TRBJ2-7; D gene: .; clone size: .; CDR3 DNA: TGTGCCAGTAGTATACGGGAAACATACGAGCAGTACTTC; CDR3 protein: CASSIRETYEQYF
V gene: TRBV30; J gene: TRBJ1-1; D gene: .; clone size: once; CDR3 DNA: TGTGCCTGGAGTGTAACCGCGAACACTGAAGCTTTCTTT; CDR3 protein: CAWSVTANTEAFF
V gene: TRBV5-4; J gene: TRBJ2-1; D gene: TRBD1; clone size: once; CDR3 DNA: TGTGCCAGCACCCAGGACAGGGGGCAGGGTGAGCAGTTCTTC; CDR3 protein: CASTQDRGQGEQFF
V gene: TRBV4-1; J gene: TRBJ2-1; D gene: .; clone size: .; CDR3 DNA: TGCGCCAGCAGCCAAGAGAACAGAGCCCACAATGAGCAGTTCTTC; CDR3 protein: CASSQENRAHNEQFF
V gene: TRBV19; J gene: TRBJ1-2; D gene: .; clone size: .; CDR3 DNA: TGTGCCAGTAGACCCAGTGGGCAGGGCCTTACTAACTATGGCTACACCTTC; CDR3 protein: CASRPSGQGLTNYGYTF
V gene: TRBV4-3; J gene: TRBJ1-5; D gene: .; clone size: .; CDR3 DNA: TGCGCCAGCAGCCAAGATTGGGACGGATGGCAGCCCCAGCATTTT; CDR3 protein: CASSQDWDGWQPQHF
V gene: TRBV9; J gene: TRBJ2-2; D gene: TRBD2; clone size: .; CDR3 DNA: TGTGCCAGCAGGCGGACTAGCGGGGGTGGCGGGGAGCTGTTTTTT; CDR3 protein: CASRRTSGGGGELFF
V gene: TRBV4-2; J gene: TRBJ2-5; D gene: .; clone size: .; CDR3 DNA: TGTGCCAGCAGCCCTCCGGGCCACCCGAAAGAGACCCAGTACTTC; CDR3 protein: CASSPPGHPKETQYF
V gene: TRBV4-3; J gene: TRBJ2-5; D gene: .; clone size: .; CDR3 DNA: TGCGCCAGCAGCCAAGAGGCAGGGATGGTTGGAAAGACCCAGTACTTC; CDR3 protein: CASSQEAGMVGKTQYF
V gene: TRBV5-4; J gene: TRBJ2-3; D gene: .; clone size: .; CDR3 DNA: TGTGCCAGCAGCTTGGGCTATGCCGTGGGAGGAGATACGCAGTATTTT; CDR3 protein: CASSLGYAVGGDTQYF
V gene: TRBV2; J gene: TRBJ2-1; D gene: TRBD1; clone size: once; CDR3 DNA: TGTGCCAGCAGCGATGACAGGGGCTCCCTCAATGAGCAGTTCTTC; CDR3 protein: CASSDDRGSLNEQFF
V gene: TRBV6-1; J gene: TRBJ2-7; D gene: .; clone size: .; CDR3 DNA: TGTGCCAGCAGTGAATGGGGCACGGATCAGATCTACGAGCAGTACTTC; CDR3 protein: CASSEWGTDQIYEQYF
V gene: TRBV4-1; J gene: TRBJ1-6; D gene: .; clone size: .; CDR3 DNA: TGCGCCAGCAGCCAAGGGTTCTCCTATAATTCACCCCTCCACTTT; CDR3 protein: CASSQGFSYNSPLHF
V gene: TRBV11-2; J gene: TRBJ2-7; D gene: TRBD1; clone size: .; CDR3 DNA: TGTGCCAGCAGCTTAGGACAGGGATACTACGAGCAGTACTTC; CDR3 protein: CASSLGQGYYEQYF
V gene: TRBV30; J gene: TRBJ1-2; D gene: .; clone size: .; CDR3 DNA: TGTGCCTGGAGTCCTGGACCGGCCCTGGATGGCTACACCTTC; CDR3 protein: CAWSPGPALDGYTF
V gene: TRBV6-1; J gene: TRBJ1-1; D gene: .; clone size: .; CDR3 DNA: TGTGCCAGCAGTGCATCAGGGGCGTGGAGCACTGAAGCTTTCTTT; CDR3 protein: CASSASGAWSTEAFF
V gene: TRBV4-2; J gene: TRBJ1-1; D gene: .; clone size: .; CDR3 DNA: TGTGCCAGCAGCCAAGACGAGATTACTGAAGCTTTCTTT; CDR3 protein: CASSQDEITEAFF
V gene: TRBV5-4; J gene: TRBJ2-5; D gene: .; clone size: .; CDR3 DNA: TGTGCCAGCAGGGTTTGGGGCTCACGAGAGACCCAGTACTTC; CDR3 protein: CASRVWGSRETQYF
V gene: TRBV5-1; J gene: TRBJ2-7; D gene: TRBD1; clone size: .; CDR3 DNA: TGCGCCAGCAGCACCACCCTGACGGGACAGCCCTACGAGCAGTACTTC; CDR3 protein: CASSTTLTGQPYEQYF
V gene: TRBV30; J gene: TRBJ1-1; D gene: .; clone size: .; CDR3 DNA: TGTGCCTGGGTTGCCGGGGCTGAAGCTTTCTTT; CDR3 protein: CAWVAGAEAFF
V gene: TRBV30; J gene: TRBJ1-4; D gene: .; clone size: .; CDR3 DNA: TGTGCCTGGAGTGACACCGGGGGTTTTGAAAAACTGTTTTTT; CDR3 protein: CAWSDTGGFEKLFF
V gene: TRBV29-1; J gene: TRBJ1-1; D gene: TRBD1; clone size: .; CDR3 DNA: TGCAGCGTTGAAGGTGGGACAGTTGAAGCTTTCTTT; CDR3 protein: CSVEGGTVEAFF
V gene: TRBV7-9; J gene: TRBJ1-2; D gene: .; clone size: .; CDR3 DNA: TGTGCCAGCAGCTCGTCAGGGTGGACTAACTATGGCTACACCTTC; CDR3 protein: CASSSSGWTNYGYTF
V gene: TRBV18; J gene: TRBJ2-2; D gene: TRBD1; clone size: .; CDR3 DNA: TGTGCCAGCTCACCGTCGGACAGGGCCCCCGGGGAGCTGTTTTTT; CDR3 protein: CASSPSDRAPGELFF
V gene: TRBV28; J gene: TRBJ2-5; D gene: TRBD2; clone size: .; CDR3 DNA: TGTGCCAGCAGTCCGGATTCCGGACTAGCGGGGGGGCTTCAAGAGACCCAGTACTTC; CDR3 protein: CASSPDSGLAGGLQETQYF